The present TCR beta chain was sequenced within a study of T cells in Graves' hyperthyroidism and ophthalmopathy. Study conclusions and caveats: A model of 13 V-J features distinguished ophthalmopathy from stable hyperthyroidism. Most thyroid clonotypes expanded above 0.001 were also detected in blood.

V shed 4 bases, J shed 4 bases, and the junction held 10 bases outside the gene matches. The CDR3 has 16 residues. CDR1 and CDR2 from the germline V gene are MNHEY and SMNVEV (reference sequence). Concerning this clonotype: No antigen is known for it.

Amplification of TCR beta CDR3 regions used RNA as the template. During a first-round RT-PCR of the TCR CDR3, the HTBI primer set was used. TCRdb processed the multiplex PCR reads anew with MiXCR; each CDR3 protein has one entry. The data show 460,000 or so distinct CDR3 sequences, with roughly an eighth seen just once and roughly 17% held by the top ten. Sequenced sample: blood. This chain connects TRBV27 to TRBJ2-7; TRBD2 matches at 10 bases. This TCR was sampled from a young woman with Graves' hyperthyroidism. The CDR3 region is CASSSRQGLALYEQYF. CDR3 nucleotides: TGTGCCAGCAGTTCAAGGCAGGGACTAGCGCTATACGAGCAGTACTTC.